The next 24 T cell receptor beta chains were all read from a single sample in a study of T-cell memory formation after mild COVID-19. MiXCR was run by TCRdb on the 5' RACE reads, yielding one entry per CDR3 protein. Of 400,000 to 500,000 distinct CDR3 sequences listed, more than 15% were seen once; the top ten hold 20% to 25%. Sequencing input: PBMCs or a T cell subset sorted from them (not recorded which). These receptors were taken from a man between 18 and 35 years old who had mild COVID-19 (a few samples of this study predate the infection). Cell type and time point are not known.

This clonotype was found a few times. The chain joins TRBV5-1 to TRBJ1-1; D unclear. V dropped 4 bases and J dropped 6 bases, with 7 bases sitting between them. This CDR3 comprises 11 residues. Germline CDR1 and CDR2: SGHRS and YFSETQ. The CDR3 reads CASSEEAEAFF. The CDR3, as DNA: TGCGCCAGCAGCGAGGAGGCTGAAGCTTTCTTT.

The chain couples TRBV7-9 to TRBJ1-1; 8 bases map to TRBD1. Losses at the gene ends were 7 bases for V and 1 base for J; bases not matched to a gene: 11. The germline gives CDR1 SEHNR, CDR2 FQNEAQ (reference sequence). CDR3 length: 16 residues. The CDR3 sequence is CASTTGTGQGNTEAFF. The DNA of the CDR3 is TGTGCCAGCACCACAGGTACCGGACAGGGGAACACTGAAGCTTTCTTT.

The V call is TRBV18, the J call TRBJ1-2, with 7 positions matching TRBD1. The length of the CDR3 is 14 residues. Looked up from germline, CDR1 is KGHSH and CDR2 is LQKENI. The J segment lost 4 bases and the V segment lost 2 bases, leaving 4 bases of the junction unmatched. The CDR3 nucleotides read TGTGCCAGCTCACCAAGACAGGGTAGCTATGGCTACACCTTC. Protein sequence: CASSPRQGSYGYTF.

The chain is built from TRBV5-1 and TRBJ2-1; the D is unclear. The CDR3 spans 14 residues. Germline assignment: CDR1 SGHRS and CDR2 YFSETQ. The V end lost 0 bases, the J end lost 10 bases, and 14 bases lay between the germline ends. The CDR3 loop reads CASSLESSSWEQFF. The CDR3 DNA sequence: TGCGCCAGCAGCTTGGAGTCTAGTAGTTGGGAGCAGTTCTTC.

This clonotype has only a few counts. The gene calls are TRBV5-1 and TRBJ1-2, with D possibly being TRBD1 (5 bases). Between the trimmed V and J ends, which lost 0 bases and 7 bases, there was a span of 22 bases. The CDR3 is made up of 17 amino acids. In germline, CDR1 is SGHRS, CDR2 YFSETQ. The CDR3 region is CASSLAGVGSGYSGYTF. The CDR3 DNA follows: TGCGCCAGCAGCTTGGCCGGCGTTGGCTCAGGGTATTCTGGCTACACCTTC. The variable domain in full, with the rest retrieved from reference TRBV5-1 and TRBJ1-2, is KAGVTQTPRYLIKTRGQQVTLSCSPISGHRSVSWYQQTPGQGLQFLFEYFSETQRNKGNFPGRFSGRQFSNSRSEMNVSTLELGDSALYLCASSLAGVGSGYSGYTFGSGTRLTVV.

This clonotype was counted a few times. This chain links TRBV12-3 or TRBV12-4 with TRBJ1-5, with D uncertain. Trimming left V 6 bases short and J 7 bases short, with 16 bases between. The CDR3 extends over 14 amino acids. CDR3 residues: CASRGALATQPQHF. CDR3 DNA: TGTGCCAGCAGAGGAGCATTAGCAACCCAGCCCCAGCATTTT.

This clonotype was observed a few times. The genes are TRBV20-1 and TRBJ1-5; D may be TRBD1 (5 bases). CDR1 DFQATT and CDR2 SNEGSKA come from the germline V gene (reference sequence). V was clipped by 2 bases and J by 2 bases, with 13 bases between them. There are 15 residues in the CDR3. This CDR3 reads CSARIAGVGNQPQHF. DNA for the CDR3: TGCAGTGCTAGAATAGCGGGGGTTGGCAATCAGCCCCAGCATTTT.

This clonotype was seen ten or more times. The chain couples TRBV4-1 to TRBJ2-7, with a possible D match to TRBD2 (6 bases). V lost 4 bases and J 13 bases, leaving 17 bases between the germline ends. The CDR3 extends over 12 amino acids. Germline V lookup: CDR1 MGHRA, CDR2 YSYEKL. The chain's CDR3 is CASSPVGGSIYV. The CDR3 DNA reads TGCGCCAGCAGCCCCGTCGGAGGGTCGATATACGTC.

This CDR3 is CSARDPPSSYEQYV. CDR3 nucleotide sequence: TGCAGTGCTAGAGATCCCCCTAGCTCCTACGAGCAGTACGTC. The V call is TRBV20-1, the J call TRBJ2-7, with D hard to call. Germline values: CDR1 DFQATT, CDR2 SNEGSKA (reference sequence). The CDR3 contains 14 residues. Trimming removed 0 bases from V and 0 bases from J, with 9 bases in between.

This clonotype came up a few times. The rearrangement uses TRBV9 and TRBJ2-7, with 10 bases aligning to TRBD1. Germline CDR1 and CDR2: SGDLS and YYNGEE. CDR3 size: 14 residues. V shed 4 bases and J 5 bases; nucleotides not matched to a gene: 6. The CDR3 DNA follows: TGTGCCAGCAGCCCGTCGGACAGGGGGGACGAGCAGTACTTC. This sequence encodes CASSPSDRGDEQYF.

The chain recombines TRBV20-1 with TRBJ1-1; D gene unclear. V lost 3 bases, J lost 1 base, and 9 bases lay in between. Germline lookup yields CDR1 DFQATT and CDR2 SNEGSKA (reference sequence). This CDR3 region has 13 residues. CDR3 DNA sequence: TGCAGTGCTAGGAGGCGGGGGAACACTGAAGCTTTCTTT. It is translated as CSARRRGNTEAFF.

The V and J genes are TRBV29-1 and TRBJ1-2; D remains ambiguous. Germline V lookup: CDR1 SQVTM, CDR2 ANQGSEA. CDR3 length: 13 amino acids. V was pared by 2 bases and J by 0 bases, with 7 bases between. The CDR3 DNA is TGCAGCGTTGAACAGTTTACTAACTATGGCTACACCTTC. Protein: CSVEQFTNYGYTF.

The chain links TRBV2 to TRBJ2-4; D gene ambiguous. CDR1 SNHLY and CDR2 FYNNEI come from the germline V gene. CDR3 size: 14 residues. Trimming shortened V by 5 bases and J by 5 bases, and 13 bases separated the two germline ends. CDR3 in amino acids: CASSPNSYQNIQYF. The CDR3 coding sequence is TGTGCCAGCAGTCCGAACAGTTACCAAAACATTCAGTACTTC.

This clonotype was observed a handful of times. DNA for the CDR3: TGTGCCAGCTGGGACAGAAGTTACGAGCAGTACTTC. This encodes CASWDRSYEQYF. The chain joins TRBV28 to TRBJ2-7; 7 nucleotides match TRBD1. The CDR3 consists of 12 residues. The junction had 5 bases not matched to a gene; V was cut back by 8 bases and J by 4 bases. Germline lookup yields CDR1 MDHEN and CDR2 SYDVKM.

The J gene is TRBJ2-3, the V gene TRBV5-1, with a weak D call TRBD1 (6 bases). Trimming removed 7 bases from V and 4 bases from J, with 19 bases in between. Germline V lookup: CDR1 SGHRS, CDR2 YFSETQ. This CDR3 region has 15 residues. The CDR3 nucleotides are TGCGCCAGCGGATACCAGGGGTCGGGCGCAGATACGCAGTATTTT. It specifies CASGYQGSGADTQYF.

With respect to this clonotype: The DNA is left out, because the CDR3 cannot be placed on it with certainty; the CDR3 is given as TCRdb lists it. The chain's CDR3 is CASSLLRANEQFF. The chain recombines TRBV7-2 with TRBJ2-1. The CDR3 is 13 residues long, ends included. Germline V gene lookup returns CDR1 SGHTA and CDR2 FQGNSA.

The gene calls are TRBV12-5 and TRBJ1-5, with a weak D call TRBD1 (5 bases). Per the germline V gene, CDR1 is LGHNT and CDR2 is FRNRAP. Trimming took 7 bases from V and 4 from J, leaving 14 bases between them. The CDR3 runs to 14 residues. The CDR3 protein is CASAPAGGNQPQHF. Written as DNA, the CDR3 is TGTGCTAGTGCCCCCGCCGGGGGGAATCAGCCCCAGCATTTT.

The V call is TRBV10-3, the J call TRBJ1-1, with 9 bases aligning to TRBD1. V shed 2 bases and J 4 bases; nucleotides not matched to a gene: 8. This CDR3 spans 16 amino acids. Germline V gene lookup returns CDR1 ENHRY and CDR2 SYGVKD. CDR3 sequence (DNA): TGTGCCATCAGTGAGGACTCCGGGACAGGGACCACTGAAGCTTTCTTT. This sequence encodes CAISEDSGTGTTEAFF.

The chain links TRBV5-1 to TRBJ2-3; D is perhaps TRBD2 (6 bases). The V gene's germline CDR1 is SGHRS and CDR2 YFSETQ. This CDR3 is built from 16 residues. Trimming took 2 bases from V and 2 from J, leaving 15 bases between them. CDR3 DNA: TGCGCCAGCAGCTTTCGACGGGACTCCTCCACAGATACGCAGTATTTT. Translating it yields CASSFRRDSSTDTQYF.

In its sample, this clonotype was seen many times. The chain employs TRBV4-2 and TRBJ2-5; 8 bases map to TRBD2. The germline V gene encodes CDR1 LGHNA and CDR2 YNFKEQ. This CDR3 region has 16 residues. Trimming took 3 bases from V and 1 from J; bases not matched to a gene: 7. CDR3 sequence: CASSQELAAPQETQYF. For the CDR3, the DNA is TGTGCCAGCAGCCAGGAACTAGCGGCCCCCCAAGAGACCCAGTACTTC.

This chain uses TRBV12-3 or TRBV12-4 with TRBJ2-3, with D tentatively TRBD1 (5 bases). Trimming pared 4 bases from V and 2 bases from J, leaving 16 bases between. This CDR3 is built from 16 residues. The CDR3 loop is CASSYLTGWDTDTQYF. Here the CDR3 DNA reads TGTGCCAGCAGTTACCTAACAGGTTGGGACACAGATACGCAGTATTTT.

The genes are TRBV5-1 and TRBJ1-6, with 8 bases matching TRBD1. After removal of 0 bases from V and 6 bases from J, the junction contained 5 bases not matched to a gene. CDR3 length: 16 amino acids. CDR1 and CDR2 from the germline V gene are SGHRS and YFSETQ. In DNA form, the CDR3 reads TGCGCCAGCAGCTTGGCGGACAGGGTGGGTAATTCACCCCTCCACTTT. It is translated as CASSLADRVGNSPLHF.

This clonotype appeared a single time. The CDR3 protein is CASTTTGRDGYTF. CDR3 bases: TGTGCCAGTACCACGACGGGGAGGGATGGCTACACCTTC. The chain is built from TRBV19 and TRBJ1-2; no definite D call. From germline, CDR1 is LNHDA and CDR2 SQIVND (reference sequence). CDR3 length equals 13 residues. Trimming pared 7 bases from V and 6 bases from J, leaving 15 bases between.

The CDR3 region has the DNA TGTGCCAGCCCGGCGGGGGGGAAGAGTCGCACAGATACGCAGTATTTT. Translation: CASPAGGKSRTDTQYF. The chain is built from TRBV9 and TRBJ2-3, with TRBD2 identical over 9 bases. V gave up 7 bases and J gave up 1 base; unmatched junction bases: 10. Germline CDR1 SGDLS, CDR2 YYNGEE. CDR3 length: 16 amino acids.